This T cell receptor beta chain comes out of a study of technical replicates of blood from a handful of donors. The CDR3 covers 15 residues. Germline-derived CDR1 and CDR2 are ENHRY and SYGVKD. The J segment lost 4 bases and the V segment lost 6 bases, leaving 9 bases of the junction unmatched. Profiled with immunoSEQ multiplex PCR; TCRdb holds only in-frame clones, not every one. The sample holds 15,000 or so clones, just under 90% seen once. The genes are TRBV10-3 and TRBJ2-1; 7 bases fit TRBD1. The sequencing input was PBMCs. This receptor was obtained from a human donor in good health. CDR3 nucleotide sequence: TGTGCCATCAGCCAAGTAGGGGGCCTGTACAATGAGCAGTTCTTC. This gives the protein CAISQVGGLYNEQFF.